This entry lists 20 T cell receptor beta chains sequenced from one sample in a study of cytomegalovirus exposure and HLA in healthy donors. 13 Jbeta primers and 60 Vbeta primers were used for the PCR. This table comes from immunoSEQ multiplex PCR, and its TCRdb copy is limited to in-frame clones, with some not included. The table lists approximately 73,000 clones, 65% to 85% of them singletons. The source material was PBMCs. Receptors were obtained from a woman aged 40 to 50 in good health and CMV-seropositive.

The rearrangement uses TRBV19 and TRBJ1-2, with D possibly TRBD1 on 6 matching bases. The length of the CDR3 is 14 residues. Germline CDR1 reads LNHDA; CDR2 reads SQIVND (reference sequence). Trimming took 5 bases from V and 6 from J, leaving 16 bases between them. Written as DNA, the CDR3 is TGTGCCAGTAGTGCTCTACAGGGAATTGATGGCTACACCTTC. This gives the protein CASSALQGIDGYTF.

V gene TRBV30 combines with J gene TRBJ1-1, with D uncertain. This CDR3 region has 13 residues. Trimming took off 4 bases at V and 1 base at J, with 10 bases between the two ends. Looked up from germline, CDR1 is GTSNPN and CDR2 is SVGIG (reference sequence). CDR3 sequence (DNA): TGTGCCTGGAATCGGGAGGAGAACACTGAAGCTTTCTTT. Protein product: CAWNREENTEAFF.

This chain connects TRBV9 to TRBJ1-5, with TRBD1 as a possible D gene (6 bases). The V end lost 6 bases, the J end lost 1 base, and 11 bases lay between the germline ends. Germline V gene data show CDR1 as SGDLS and CDR2 as YYNGEE. This CDR3 region has 14 residues. The CDR3 loop is CASNTGLSNQPQHF. As DNA, the CDR3 is TGTGCCAGCAACACAGGGTTGAGCAATCAGCCCCAGCATTTT.

The rearrangement links TRBV5-1 to TRBJ1-2, with D possibly being TRBD1 (5 bases). The CDR3 loop spans 15 amino acids. Deletions cut 0 bases from V and 7 bases from J, with 16 bases between. CDR1 and CDR2 (germline): SGHRS, YFSETQ. The CDR3 sequence is CASSLAAGVNSGYTF. Here the CDR3 DNA reads TGCGCCAGCAGCTTGGCCGCGGGGGTCAATAGTGGCTACACCTTC.

This chain uses TRBV2 with TRBJ1-1, with 8 bases that match TRBD1. The V gene's germline CDR1 is SNHLY and CDR2 FYNNEI. CDR3 length: 13 residues. V gave up 8 bases and J gave up 1 base; unmatched junction bases: 3. CDR3 bases: TGTGCCAGCCTTACAGGGGGGAACACTGAAGCTTTCTTT. Its translation: CASLTGGNTEAFF.

V usage is TRBV18 and J usage is TRBJ2-1; D remains ambiguous. Per the germline V gene, CDR1 is KGHSH and CDR2 is LQKENI. V shed 1 base and J shed 0 bases, with 13 bases lying between them. This CDR3 region has 17 residues. CDR3 sequence (DNA): TGTGCCAGCTCACCACAGCGTTCGGGTATCTCCTACAATGAGCAGTTCTTC. It encodes CASSPQRSGISYNEQFF.

In this sample, this clone turned up a few times. The chain links TRBV9 to TRBJ2-3; maybe TRBD2 (6 bases). Germline V gene data show CDR1 as SGDLS and CDR2 as YYNGEE. The CDR3 extends over 15 amino acids. Trimming stripped 4 bases from V and 0 bases from J, with 12 bases between. CDR3 DNA: TGTGCCAGCAGCTACGGGGGAGATAGCACAGATACGCAGTATTTT. Protein sequence: CASSYGGDSTDTQYF.

The V gene is TRBV11-2, the J gene TRBJ1-5, with D hard to call. CDR3 length: 16 amino acids. Trimming left V 4 bases short and J 2 bases short, with 15 bases between. Per the germline V gene, CDR1 is SGHAT and CDR2 is FQNNGV. The CDR3 DNA is TGTGCCAGCAGCTCTAGTGGAGGCGGAGGCAATCAGCCCCAGCATTTT. This gives the protein CASSSSGGGGNQPQHF.

The J gene is TRBJ1-1, the V gene TRBV27, with a weak D call TRBD1 (5 bases). Trimming left V 3 bases short and J 2 bases short, with 13 bases between. In germline, CDR1 is MNHEY, CDR2 SMNVEV (reference sequence). This CDR3 region has 15 residues. CDR3 in DNA: TGTGCCAGCAGTTTGGGGCAGCAACGAAACACTGAAGCTTTCTTT. This translates into CASSLGQQRNTEAFF.

This chain connects TRBV6-5 to TRBJ2-5; 8 bases map to TRBD2. The CDR3 sequence is 15 residues long. Germline loops: CDR1 MNHEY, CDR2 SVGAGI. J was trimmed by 5 bases and V by 6 bases; bases with no gene match: 11. The CDR3 nucleotides are TGTGCCAGCAGGGCGAGCGGGGGAAGAGGGGAGACCCAGTACTTC. Amino acid sequence: CASRASGGRGETQYF.

The chain recombines TRBV5-1 with TRBJ2-7; TRBD2 matches at 7 bases. The CDR3 is 15 residues long. Germline V gives CDR1 SGHRS, CDR2 YFSETQ. With 2 bases clipped from V and 7 bases from J, the junction kept 12 bases outside the gene matches. The CDR3 reads CASSLSGVAVREQYF. The CDR3 DNA reads as TGCGCCAGCAGCTTAAGCGGGGTCGCCGTGAGGGAGCAGTACTTC.

The chain joins TRBV5-6 to TRBJ1-4; D is perhaps TRBD1 (5 bases). V shed 4 bases and J shed 8 bases, with 18 bases lying between them. CDR1 SGHDT and CDR2 YYEEEE come from the germline V gene. This CDR3 contains 15 residues. CDR3 nucleotide sequence: TGTGCCAGCAGCAACAAGCGGGACGGCGGGGAAAAACTGTTTTTT. Residues: CASSNKRDGGEKLFF. The full variable domain, in which reference TRBV5-6 and TRBJ1-4 provide the parts outside the CDR3, is DAGVTQSPTHLIKTRGQQVTLRCSPKSGHDTVSWYQQALGQGPQFIFQYYEEEERQRGNFPDRFSGHQFPNYSSELNVNALLLGDSALYLCASSNKRDGGEKLFFGSGTQLSVL.

This clone was detected only a few times. In nucleotides, the CDR3 is TGTGCCAGTCAACAGGGTTCTTTTAATGGCTACACCTTC. Its protein is CASQQGSFNGYTF. V gene TRBV9 combines with J gene TRBJ1-2; D possibly corresponds to TRBD1 (6 bases). The ends were cut back, 8 bases at V and 6 bases at J, with 17 bases in the middle. This CDR3 spans 13 amino acids. In germline, CDR1 is SGDLS, CDR2 YYNGEE.

The rearrangement links TRBV28 to TRBJ2-3, with D perhaps TRBD1 (6 bases). V shed 9 bases and J shed 0 bases, with 13 bases lying between them. Germline CDR1 MDHEN, CDR2 SYDVKM. The CDR3 runs 14 residues. Here the CDR3 reads CASSGGGSTDTQYF. The CDR3 bases are TGTGCCAGTAGTGGGGGCGGGAGCACAGATACGCAGTATTTT.

This chain links TRBV6-5 with TRBJ1-4, with TRBD1 matching 8 bases. V lost 10 bases to trimming and J lost 8 bases; unmatched junction nucleotides: 12. The CDR3 is made up of 14 amino acids. Germline V gene lookup returns CDR1 MNHEY and CDR2 SVGAGI. The CDR3 sequence: CAIGRTGRREKLFF. The DNA of the CDR3 is TGTGCCATCGGCCGGACAGGGCGGAGAGAAAAACTGTTTTTT.

V gene TRBV29-1 combines with J gene TRBJ2-3, with 8 bases identical to TRBD1. The ends lost 4 bases at V and 1 base at J; junction bases unmatched: 7. Germline loops: CDR1 SQVTM, CDR2 ANQGSEA. This CDR3 contains 15 residues. Written as DNA, the CDR3 is TGCAGCGTTGTGCGGCCGACAGGGGGCACAGATACGCAGTATTTT. It is translated as CSVVRPTGGTDTQYF.

The CDR3 sequence: CASSLSGAAEAFF. CDR3 bases: TGTGCCAGCAGCTTATCTGGGGCGGCTGAAGCTTTCTTT. J is TRBJ1-1 and V is TRBV7-9; D possibly corresponds to TRBD1 (5 bases). Deletions cut 2 bases from V and 6 bases from J, with 10 bases between. The CDR3 is 13 amino acids. Germline V gene lookup returns CDR1 SEHNR and CDR2 FQNEAQ (reference sequence).

This chain uses TRBV15 with TRBJ2-6; 15 bases line up with TRBD2. J gave up 5 bases and V 0 bases, and 11 bases lay outside the gene matches. From germline, CDR1 is LNHNV and CDR2 YYDKDF (reference sequence). The CDR3 consists of 21 residues. The CDR3 reads CATSREVRTSGRAGWANVLTF. In nucleotides, the CDR3 is TGTGCCACCAGCAGAGAGGTTAGGACTAGCGGGAGGGCAGGCTGGGCCAACGTCCTGACTTTC.

This sequence joins TRBV28 and TRBJ1-1; the D gene is possibly TRBD1 (6 bases). V lost 4 bases and J 0 bases, leaving 9 bases between the germline ends. The CDR3 has 14 residues. In germline, CDR1 is MDHEN, CDR2 SYDVKM. The CDR3 DNA reads TGTGCCAGCAGTTCCGCAGGGGTGAACACTGAAGCTTTCTTT. Residues: CASSSAGVNTEAFF.

The J gene is TRBJ1-3, the V gene TRBV5-1, with TRBD1 identical over 11 bases. Germline-derived CDR1 and CDR2 are SGHRS and YFSETQ. The CDR3 is 18 amino acids. J was trimmed by 0 bases and V by 3 bases; bases with no gene match: 8. The CDR3 spells CASSSGTGGYSSGNTIYF. The CDR3 region has the DNA TGCGCCAGCAGCTCCGGGACAGGGGGTTATTCCTCTGGAAACACCATATATTTT.